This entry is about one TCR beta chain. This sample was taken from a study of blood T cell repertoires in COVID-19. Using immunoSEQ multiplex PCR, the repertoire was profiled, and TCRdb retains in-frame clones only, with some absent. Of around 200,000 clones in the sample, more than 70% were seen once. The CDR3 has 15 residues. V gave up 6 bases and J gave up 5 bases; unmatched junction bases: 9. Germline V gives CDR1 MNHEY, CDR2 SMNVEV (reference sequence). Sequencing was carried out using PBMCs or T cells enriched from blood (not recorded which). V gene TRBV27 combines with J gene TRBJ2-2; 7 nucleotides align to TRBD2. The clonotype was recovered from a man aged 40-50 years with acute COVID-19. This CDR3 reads CASSARTGRTGELFF. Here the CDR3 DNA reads TGTGCCAGCAGCGCTAGAACCGGGAGGACCGGGGAGCTGTTTTTT.